The 10 T cell receptor beta chains below all came from one sample that was sequenced in a study of response to subunit inactivated influenza vaccine. TCRdb re-analysed the RT-PCR reads in MiXCR, keeping a single row per CDR3 protein. The table shows 400,000 to 550,000 distinct CDR3 sequences, with about 25% occurring only once. This specimen consisted of CD4+ T cells sorted from PBMCs, obtained 5 to 6 days after vaccination. All receptors derive from a man aged 45-65 years who received an inactivated influenza vaccine.

This clonotype was detected only a few times. The rearrangement joins TRBV6-5 to TRBJ2-1, with D possibly TRBD2 on 6 matching bases. V was clipped by 0 bases and J by 6 bases, with 12 bases between them. Per germline, CDR1 MNHEY and CDR2 SVGAGI. The CDR3 runs to 15 residues. The CDR3 protein is CASSYSLLGGNEQFF. The CDR3 DNA sequence: TGTGCCAGCAGTTACTCGCTATTGGGAGGCAATGAGCAGTTCTTC.

The chain links TRBV20-1 to TRBJ2-1; 8 bases agree with TRBD2. CDR3 length equals 13 residues. Germline CDR1 is DFQATT and CDR2 is SNEGSKA (reference sequence). V trimming: 8 bases; J trimming: 7 bases; junction bases outside the gene matches: 10. CDR3 loop: CSSGGLVQNEQFF. In nucleotides, the CDR3 is TGCAGTTCTGGGGGACTAGTACAAAATGAGCAGTTCTTC.

This clonotype was recorded a few times. The chain uses TRBV7-3 and TRBJ2-1; TRBD2 is a possible D gene (5 bases). Germline loops: CDR1 SGHTA, CDR2 FQGTGA. This CDR3 has 15 amino acids. With 5 bases removed from V and 6 bases from J, the gap between germline ends came to 17 bases. CDR3 bases: TGTGCCAGCAGCGACGGGATCCATTTCCCCAATGAGCAGTTCTTC. Its protein product is CASSDGIHFPNEQFF.

The V and J genes are TRBV20-1 and TRBJ2-7; 10 bases are a match to TRBD1. Germline V gives CDR1 DFQATT, CDR2 SNEGSKA (reference sequence). This CDR3 region has 15 residues. Trimming took 4 bases from V and 3 from J; bases not matched to a gene: 9. The CDR3 sequence: CSAMEGQGIYYEQYF. The DNA of the CDR3 is TGCAGTGCTATGGAGGGACAGGGGATATACTACGAGCAGTACTTC.

In this sample, this clonotype turned up a few times. This chain joins TRBV29-1 and TRBJ1-4, with 10 bases lining up with TRBD1. Trimming removed 7 bases from V and 8 bases from J; junction bases left unmatched: 7. The germline V gene encodes CDR1 SQVTM and CDR2 ANQGSEA. CDR3 length: 13 residues. CDR3 nucleotide sequence: TGCAGCGCTAGACAGGGGGCGGGGGAAAAACTGTTTTTT. As protein: CSARQGAGEKLFF.

The chain links TRBV11-2 to TRBJ2-7; D is unclear. Trimming cost V 5 bases and J 2 bases, with 16 bases left between them. This CDR3 is built from 15 residues. CDR1 SGHAT and CDR2 FQNNGV come from the germline V gene. CDR3 sequence: CASSPRWLGPYEQYF. The CDR3 DNA is TGTGCCAGCAGCCCAAGGTGGCTAGGGCCCTACGAGCAGTACTTC.

This clonotype has only a few counts. V usage is TRBV4-2 and J usage is TRBJ2-3, with D perhaps matching TRBD1 or TRBD2 (6 bases each). Trimming cost V 3 bases and J 5 bases, with 18 bases left between them. CDR1 is LGHNA, CDR2 YNFKEQ, per germline. The length of the CDR3 is 16 residues. DNA for the CDR3: TGTGCCAGCAGCCAGGGGGGCCAGGAGTATGGAGATACGCAGTATTTT. This encodes CASSQGGQEYGDTQYF.

CDR3 sequence reads: CASSPGGTGTDTQYF. The CDR3 bases are TGTGCCAGCTCACCAGGGGGGACAGGCACAGATACGCAGTATTTT. The V call is TRBV18, the J call TRBJ2-3; perhaps TRBD1 as D (7 bases). The germline CDR1 and CDR2 sequences are KGHSH and LQKENI. Trimming removed 2 bases at V and 1 base at J, with 10 bases between. This CDR3 spans 15 amino acids. Full variable domain (rest looked up from reference TRBV18 and TRBJ2-3): NAGVMQNPRHLVRRRGQEARLRCSPMKGHSHVYWYRQLPEEGLKFMVYLQKENIIDESGMPKERFSAEFPKEGPSILRIQQVVRGDSAAYFCASSPGGTGTDTQYFGPGTRLTVL.

The chain links TRBV12-3 or TRBV12-4 to TRBJ1-1; weak D call: TRBD1 (5 bases). The CDR3 is made up of 14 amino acids. V was shortened by 5 bases and J by 0 bases, with 10 bases between the two germline ends. CDR3 loop: CASSAGLLNTEAFF. The CDR3 DNA sequence: TGTGCCAGCAGTGCGGGACTCCTGAACACTGAAGCTTTCTTT.

The chain is built from TRBV7-2 and TRBJ2-2; 14 bases line up with TRBD2. The CDR3 is 17 amino acids. Germline CDR1 reads SGHTA; CDR2 reads FQGNSA. V lost 5 bases, J lost 7 bases, and 9 bases stayed unmatched. CDR3 sequence reads: CASSPPGLAGGVGELFF. The CDR3 nucleotides read TGTGCCAGCAGCCCTCCCGGACTAGCGGGAGGAGTCGGGGAGCTGTTTTTT.